This record looks at one T cell receptor beta chain sequence and its context. This record belongs to a study of blood T cell repertoires in COVID-19. About the study: Some COVID-19 samples were acute and others convalescent; all came from the United States, Italy and Spain. From T cells, B-cell-depleted T cells, or PBMCs came the material, which was cDNA or gDNA.

Original handling: By means of reference gene primer amplification, nucleated cell counts were estimated. The repertoire was sequenced with immunoSEQ multiplex PCR; TCRdb's copy has only in-frame clones and lacks some. V and J calls and clone size are copied from that table; D and trimming were computed from the DNA. This sample has around 15,000 clones, with about 88% found just once. Sample: peripheral blood. This TCR was recovered from a human donor in a cohort sampled during active COVID-19.

The CDR3 region has the DNA TGTGCCAGCAGCTTGGCCCTAGCGGCGAACACCGGGGAGCTGTTTTTT. Translating it yields CASSLALAANTGELFF. This chain links TRBV5-4 with TRBJ2-2, with 7 bases lining up with TRBD2. This CDR3 region has 16 residues. Germline values: CDR1 SGHNT, CDR2 YYREEE (reference sequence). With V trimmed by 0 bases and J by 0 bases, 2 bases remained unmatched.